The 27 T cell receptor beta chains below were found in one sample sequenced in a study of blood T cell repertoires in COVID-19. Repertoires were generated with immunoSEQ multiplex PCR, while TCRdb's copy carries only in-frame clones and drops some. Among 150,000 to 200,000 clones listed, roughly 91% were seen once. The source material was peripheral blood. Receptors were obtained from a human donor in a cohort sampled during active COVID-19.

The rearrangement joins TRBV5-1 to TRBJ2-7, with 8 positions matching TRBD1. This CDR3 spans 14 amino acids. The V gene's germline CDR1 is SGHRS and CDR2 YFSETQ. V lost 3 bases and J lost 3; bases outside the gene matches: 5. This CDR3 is CASSSWTGIYEQYF. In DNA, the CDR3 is TGCGCCAGCAGCTCTTGGACAGGGATCTACGAGCAGTACTTC. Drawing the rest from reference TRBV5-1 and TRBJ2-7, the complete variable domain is KAGVTQTPRYLIKTRGQQVTLSCSPISGHRSVSWYQQTPGQGLQFLFEYFSETQRNKGNFPGRFSGRQFSNSRSEMNVSTLELGDSALYLCASSSWTGIYEQYFGPGTRLTVT.

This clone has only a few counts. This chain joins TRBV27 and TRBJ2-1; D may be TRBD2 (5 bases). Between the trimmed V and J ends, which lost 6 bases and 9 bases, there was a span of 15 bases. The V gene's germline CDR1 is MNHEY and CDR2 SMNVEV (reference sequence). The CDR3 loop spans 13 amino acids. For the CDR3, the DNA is TGTGCCAGCAGCGTAAAGGTCGGGGTTGAGCAGTTCTTC. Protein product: CASSVKVGVEQFF.

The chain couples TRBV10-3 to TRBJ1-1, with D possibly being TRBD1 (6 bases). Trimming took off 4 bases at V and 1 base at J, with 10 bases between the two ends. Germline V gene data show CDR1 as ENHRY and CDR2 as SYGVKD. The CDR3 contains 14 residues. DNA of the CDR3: TGTGCCATCAGTGCTCAGGGGCCGAACACTGAAGCTTTCTTT. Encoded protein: CAISAQGPNTEAFF.

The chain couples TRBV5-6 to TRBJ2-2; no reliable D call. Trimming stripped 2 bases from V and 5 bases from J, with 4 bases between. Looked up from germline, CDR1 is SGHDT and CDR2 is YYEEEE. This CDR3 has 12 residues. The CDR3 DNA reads TGTGCCAGCAGCTTCGGGACCGGGGAGCTGTTTTTT. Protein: CASSFGTGELFF. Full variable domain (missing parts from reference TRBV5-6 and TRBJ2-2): DAGVTQSPTHLIKTRGQQVTLRCSPKSGHDTVSWYQQALGQGPQFIFQYYEEEERQRGNFPDRFSGHQFPNYSSELNVNALLLGDSALYLCASSFGTGELFFGEGSRLTVL.

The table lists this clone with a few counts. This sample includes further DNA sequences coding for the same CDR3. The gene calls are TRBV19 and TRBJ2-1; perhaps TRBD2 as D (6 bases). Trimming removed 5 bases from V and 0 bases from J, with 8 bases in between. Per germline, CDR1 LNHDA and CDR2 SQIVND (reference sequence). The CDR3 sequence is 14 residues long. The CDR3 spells CASSPRDSYNEQFF. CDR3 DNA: TGTGCCAGTAGTCCGCGGGACTCCTACAATGAGCAGTTCTTC.

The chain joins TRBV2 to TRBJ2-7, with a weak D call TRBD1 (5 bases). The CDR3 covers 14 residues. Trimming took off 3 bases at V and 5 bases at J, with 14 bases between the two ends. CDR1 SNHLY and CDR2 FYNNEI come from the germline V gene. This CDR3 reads CASSDRQGLNEQYF. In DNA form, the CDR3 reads TGTGCCAGCAGTGACCGGCAGGGTCTAAACGAGCAGTACTTC.

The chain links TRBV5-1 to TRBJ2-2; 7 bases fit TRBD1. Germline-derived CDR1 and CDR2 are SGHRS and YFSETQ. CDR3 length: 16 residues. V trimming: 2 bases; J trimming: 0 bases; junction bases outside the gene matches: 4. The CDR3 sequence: CASSFNRGSNTGELFF. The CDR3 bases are TGCGCCAGCAGCTTTAACAGGGGTTCGAACACCGGGGAGCTGTTTTTT. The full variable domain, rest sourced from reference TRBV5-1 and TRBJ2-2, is KAGVTQTPRYLIKTRGQQVTLSCSPISGHRSVSWYQQTPGQGLQFLFEYFSETQRNKGNFPGRFSGRQFSNSRSEMNVSTLELGDSALYLCASSFNRGSNTGELFFGEGSRLTVL.

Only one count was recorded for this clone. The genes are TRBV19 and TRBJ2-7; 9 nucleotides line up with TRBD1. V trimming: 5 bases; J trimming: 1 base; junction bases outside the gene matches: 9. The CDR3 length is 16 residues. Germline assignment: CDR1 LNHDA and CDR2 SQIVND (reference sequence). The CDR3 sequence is CASSGRTGGASYEQYF. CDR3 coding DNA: TGTGCCAGTAGTGGCCGCACAGGGGGCGCGTCCTACGAGCAGTACTTC.

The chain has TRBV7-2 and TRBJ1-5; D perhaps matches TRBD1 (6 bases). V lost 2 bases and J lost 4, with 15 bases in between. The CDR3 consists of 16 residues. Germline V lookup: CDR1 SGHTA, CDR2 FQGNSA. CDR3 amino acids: CASSLSVGGRNQPQHF. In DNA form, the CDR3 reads TGTGCCAGCAGCTTATCGGTAGGGGGAAGAAATCAGCCCCAGCATTTT. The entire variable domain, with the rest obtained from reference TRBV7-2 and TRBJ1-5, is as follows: GAGVSQSPSNKVTEKGKDVELRCDPISGHTALYWYRQSLGQGLEFLIYFQGNSAPDKSGLPSDRFSAERTGGSVSTLTIQRTQQEDSAVYLCASSLSVGGRNQPQHFGDGTRLSIL.

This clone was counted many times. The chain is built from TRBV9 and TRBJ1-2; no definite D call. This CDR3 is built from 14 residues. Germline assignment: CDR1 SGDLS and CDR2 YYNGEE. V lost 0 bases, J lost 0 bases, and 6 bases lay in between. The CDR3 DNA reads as TGTGCCAGCAGCGTAGACGCTACTAACTATGGCTACACCTTC. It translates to CASSVDATNYGYTF.

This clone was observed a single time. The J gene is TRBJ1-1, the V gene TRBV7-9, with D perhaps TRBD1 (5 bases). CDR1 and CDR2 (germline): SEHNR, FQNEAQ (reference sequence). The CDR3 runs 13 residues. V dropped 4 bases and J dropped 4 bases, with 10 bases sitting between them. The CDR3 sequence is CASSSERGTEAFF. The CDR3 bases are TGTGCCAGCAGCTCAGAAAGGGGCACTGAAGCTTTCTTT.

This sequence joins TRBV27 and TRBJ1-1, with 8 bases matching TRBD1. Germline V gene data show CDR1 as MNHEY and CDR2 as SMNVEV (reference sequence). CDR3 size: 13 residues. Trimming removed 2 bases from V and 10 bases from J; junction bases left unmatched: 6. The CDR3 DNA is TGTGCCAGCAGTTTAAAGGCCAGGGGGCGAGCTTTCTTT. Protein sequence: CASSLKARGRAFF.

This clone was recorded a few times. CDR3 protein: CASSPAGQGFNEQFF. The CDR3 bases are TGTGCCAGTAGCCCAGCGGGACAGGGCTTCAATGAGCAGTTCTTC. This sequence joins TRBV19 and TRBJ2-1, with 9 positions matching TRBD1. CDR3 length: 15 residues. V lost 6 bases, J lost 6 bases, and 9 bases stayed unmatched. Germline V gene sequence: CDR1 LNHDA, CDR2 SQIVND (reference sequence).

In nucleotides, the CDR3 is TGCGCCAGCAGCACGGATGGCGGGAGAATGGACGAGCAGTACTTC. This gives the protein CASSTDGGRMDEQYF. This chain links TRBV5-1 with TRBJ2-7; 7 bases are a match to TRBD2. This CDR3 is built from 15 residues. Germline V lookup: CDR1 SGHRS, CDR2 YFSETQ. V lost 4 bases to trimming and J lost 5 bases; unmatched junction nucleotides: 12.

The CDR3 protein is CASSSNRGVDGYTF. CDR3 nucleotides: TGTGCCAGCAGCTCTAACAGGGGAGTCGATGGCTACACCTTC. The chain joins TRBV9 to TRBJ1-2, with 7 bases fitting TRBD1. Germline V gene sequence: CDR1 SGDLS, CDR2 YYNGEE. Trimming cost V 4 bases and J 6 bases; bases outside gene matches: 9. The CDR3 runs to 14 residues. Based on the CDR3 plus reference TRBV9 and TRBJ1-2, the full variable domain is DSGVTQTPKHLITATGQRVTLRCSPRSGDLSVYWYQQSLDQGLQFLIQYYNGEERAKGNILERFSAQQFPDLHSELNLSSLELGDSALYFCASSSNRGVDGYTFGSGTRLTVV.

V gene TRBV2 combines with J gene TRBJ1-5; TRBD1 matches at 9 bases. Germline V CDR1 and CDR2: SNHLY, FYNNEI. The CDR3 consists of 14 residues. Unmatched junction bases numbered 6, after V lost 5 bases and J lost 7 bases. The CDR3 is CASSTGTGNQPQHF. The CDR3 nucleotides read TGTGCCAGCAGTACCGGGACAGGGAACCAGCCCCAGCATTTT.

The CDR3 DNA sequence: TGTGCCAGCAGCGTAGGGACTAGCGGGGGGACGTACCAAGAGACCCAGTACTTC. It codes for CASSVGTSGGTYQETQYF. This chain connects TRBV9 to TRBJ2-5, with 14 positions matching TRBD2. The V gene's germline CDR1 is SGDLS and CDR2 YYNGEE. The CDR3 sequence is 18 residues long. Losses at the gene ends were 0 bases for V and 0 bases for J; bases not matched to a gene: 4.

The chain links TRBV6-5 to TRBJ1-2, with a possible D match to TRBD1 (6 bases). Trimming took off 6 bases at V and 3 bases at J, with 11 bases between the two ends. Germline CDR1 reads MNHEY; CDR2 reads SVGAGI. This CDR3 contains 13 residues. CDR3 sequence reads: CASSPDSYYGYTF. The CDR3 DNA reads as TGTGCCAGCAGCCCGGACAGCTACTATGGCTACACCTTC.

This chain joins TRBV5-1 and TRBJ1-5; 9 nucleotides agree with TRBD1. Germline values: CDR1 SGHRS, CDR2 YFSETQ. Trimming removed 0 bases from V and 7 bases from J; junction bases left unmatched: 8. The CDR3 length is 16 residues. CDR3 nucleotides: TGCGCCAGCAGCTTGGGGACAGGGGAAATCGAGCAGCCCCAGCATTTT. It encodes CASSLGTGEIEQPQHF. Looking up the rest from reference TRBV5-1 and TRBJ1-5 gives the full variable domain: KAGVTQTPRYLIKTRGQQVTLSCSPISGHRSVSWYQQTPGQGLQFLFEYFSETQRNKGNFPGRFSGRQFSNSRSEMNVSTLELGDSALYLCASSLGTGEIEQPQHFGDGTRLSIL.

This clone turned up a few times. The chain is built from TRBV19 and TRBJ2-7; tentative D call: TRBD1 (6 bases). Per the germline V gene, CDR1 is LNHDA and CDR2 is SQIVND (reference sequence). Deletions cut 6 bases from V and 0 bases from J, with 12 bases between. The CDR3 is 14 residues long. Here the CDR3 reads CASRATGRSYEQYF. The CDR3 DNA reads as TGTGCCAGTAGGGCGACAGGACGCTCCTACGAGCAGTACTTC.

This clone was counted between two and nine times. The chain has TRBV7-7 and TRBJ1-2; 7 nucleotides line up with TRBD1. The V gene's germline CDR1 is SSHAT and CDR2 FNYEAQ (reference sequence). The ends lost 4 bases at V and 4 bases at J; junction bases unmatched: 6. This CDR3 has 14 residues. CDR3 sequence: CASSSQGDPYGYTF. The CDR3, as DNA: TGTGCCAGCAGCTCCCAGGGGGACCCCTATGGCTACACCTTC.

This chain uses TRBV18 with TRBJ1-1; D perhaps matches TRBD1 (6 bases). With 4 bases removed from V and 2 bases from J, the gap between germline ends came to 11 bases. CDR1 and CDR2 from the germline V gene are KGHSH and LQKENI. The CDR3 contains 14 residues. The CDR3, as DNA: TGTGCCAGCTCACTTGAGGACAGAAACACTGAAGCTTTCTTT. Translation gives CASSLEDRNTEAFF.

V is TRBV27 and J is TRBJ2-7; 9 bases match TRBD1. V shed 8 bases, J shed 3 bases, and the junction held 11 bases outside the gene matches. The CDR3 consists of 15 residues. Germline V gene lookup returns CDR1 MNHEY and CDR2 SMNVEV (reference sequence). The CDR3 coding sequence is TGTGCCAGCGGACTAAGGGACAGGGAGGGCTACGAGCAGTACTTC. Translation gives CASGLRDREGYEQYF.

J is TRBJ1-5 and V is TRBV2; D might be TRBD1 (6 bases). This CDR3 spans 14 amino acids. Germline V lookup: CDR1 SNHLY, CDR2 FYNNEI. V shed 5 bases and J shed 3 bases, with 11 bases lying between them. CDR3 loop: CASSLDRFNQPQHF. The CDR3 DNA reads TGTGCCAGCAGTTTGGACAGATTCAATCAGCCCCAGCATTTT.

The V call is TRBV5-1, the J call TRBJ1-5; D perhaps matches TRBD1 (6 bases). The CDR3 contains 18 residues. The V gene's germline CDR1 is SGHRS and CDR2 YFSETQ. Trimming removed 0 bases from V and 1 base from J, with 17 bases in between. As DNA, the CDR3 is TGCGCCAGCAGCTTGGTGCCCCCCAGGGGTAAAAGCAATCAGCCCCAGCATTTT. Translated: CASSLVPPRGKSNQPQHF.

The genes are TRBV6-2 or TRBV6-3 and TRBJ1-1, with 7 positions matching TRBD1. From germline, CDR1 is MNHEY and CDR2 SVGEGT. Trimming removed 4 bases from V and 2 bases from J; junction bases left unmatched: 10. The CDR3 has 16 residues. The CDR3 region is CASSSLAQGRNTEAFF. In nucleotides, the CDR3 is TGTGCCAGCAGTTCTCTTGCACAGGGGAGAAACACTGAAGCTTTCTTT.

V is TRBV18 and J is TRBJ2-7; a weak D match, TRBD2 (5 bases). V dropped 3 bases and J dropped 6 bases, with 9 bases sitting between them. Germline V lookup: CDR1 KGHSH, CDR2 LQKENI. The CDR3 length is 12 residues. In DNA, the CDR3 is TGTGCCAGCTCACCGGGGAGTCCCGAGCAGTACTTC. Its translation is CASSPGSPEQYF.